Listed below are T cell receptor beta chains from one sample, sequenced in a study of graft-versus-host responses after intestinal transplantation. The antigens these receptors bind are not known. The method was immunoSEQ multiplex PCR; TCRdb's version includes in-frame clones alone and lacks a portion of them. The table has over 100,000 clones, approximately 94% seen once. This material consisted of unstimulated CD4+ T cells sorted from spleen or lymph node cells, taken before transplant. These receptors were obtained from a human donor who was the organ donor for an intestinal transplant. Each CDR3 is given with its conserved first and last residue. The order of the fields is clone size, D gene, V gene, J gene, CDR3 DNA, CDR3 protein. D genes are given only for firm matches. Expanded clones get a size class; other rows say once, few or many, or leave the size out.

size: NA; D: NA; V: TRBV30; J: TRBJ1-1; DNA: TGTGCCTGGACAAACAAACCTCCAGGGGACACTGAAGCTTTCTTT; CDR3: CAWTNKPPGDTEAFF
size: once; D: TRBD2; V: TRBV28; J: TRBJ2-3; DNA: TGTGCCAGCAGGAAAAGTGGGACTAGCGGGGCAGATACGCAGTATTTT; CDR3: CASRKSGTSGADTQYF
size: NA; D: TRBD1; V: TRBV5-1; J: TRBJ1-6; DNA: TGCGCCAGCAGCTCGGGACAGGACTATAATTCACCCCTCCACTTT; CDR3: CASSSGQDYNSPLHF
size: NA; D: NA; V: TRBV7-9; J: TRBJ2-1; DNA: TGTGCCAGCAGCTTAGAAGGCTCCGACCCCTACAATGAGCAGTTCTTC; CDR3: CASSLEGSDPYNEQFF
size: NA; D: NA; V: TRBV6-6; J: TRBJ1-2; DNA: TGTGCCAGCAGTCAGACAGAACGATATGGCTACACCTTC; CDR3: CASSQTERYGYTF
size: NA; D: TRBD2; V: TRBV4-1; J: TRBJ2-7; DNA: TGCGCCAGCAGCCACACCGGCGGGAGGGCCTACGAGCAGTACTTC; CDR3: CASSHTGGRAYEQYF
size: NA; D: NA; V: TRBV5-1; J: TRBJ2-3; DNA: TGCGCCAGTGTCTTAGGTTCGAGCACAGATACGCAGTATTTT; CDR3: CASVLGSSTDTQYF
size: NA; D: NA; V: TRBV4-3; J: TRBJ2-1; DNA: TGCGCCAGCAGCCAGGTCGGGACTCTCTCCTACAATGAGCAGTTCTTC; CDR3: CASSQVGTLSYNEQFF
size: NA; D: TRBD1; V: TRBV7-9; J: TRBJ1-6; DNA: TGTGCCAGCAGCTTAGGGGACAGAATACATTCACCCCTCCACTTT; CDR3: CASSLGDRIHSPLHF
size: NA; D: NA; V: TRBV15; J: TRBJ1-1; DNA: TGTGCCACCAGCCCCAACCGGGGCAGATACACTGAAGCTTTCTTT; CDR3: CATSPNRGRYTEAFF
size: few; D: NA; V: TRBV2; J: TRBJ1-3; DNA: TGTGCCAGCATTCAGGGATCTAGAGGAAACACCATATATTTT; CDR3: CASIQGSRGNTIYF
size: NA; D: TRBD2; V: TRBV6-1; J: TRBJ2-7; DNA: TGTGCCAGCAGTGGACTAGCGGGACCCTACGAGCAGTACTTC; CDR3: CASSGLAGPYEQYF
size: NA; D: TRBD2; V: TRBV30; J: TRBJ2-7; DNA: TGTGCCTGGAGTAGCCTAGCGGGGGCCTACGAGCAGTACTTC; CDR3: CAWSSLAGAYEQYF
size: NA; D: NA; V: TRBV9; J: TRBJ2-2; DNA: TGTGCCAGCAGCCACGACTGGGGGCCGAACACCGGGGAGCTGTTTTTT; CDR3: CASSHDWGPNTGELFF
size: NA; D: NA; V: TRBV30; J: TRBJ2-2; DNA: TGTGCCTGGAGAGGGCGCAGGGTGGGCACCGGGGAGCTGTTTTTT; CDR3: CAWRGRRVGTGELFF
size: NA; D: TRBD2; V: TRBV28; J: TRBJ2-1; DNA: TGTGCCAGCAGTACACGTAGCGGGCCCCGCTACAATGAGCAGTTCTTC; CDR3: CASSTRSGPRYNEQFF
size: NA; D: TRBD2; V: TRBV9; J: TRBJ2-3; DNA: TGTGCCAGCAGCGTAGTGGGGACTAGCGGTAGCACAGATACGCAGTATTTT; CDR3: CASSVVGTSGSTDTQYF
size: NA; D: NA; V: TRBV7-9; J: TRBJ2-3; DNA: TGTGCCAGCAGCTTCTCTCCCACTTCAGATACGCAGTATTTT; CDR3: CASSFSPTSDTQYF
size: NA; D: NA; V: TRBV6-5; J: TRBJ2-5; DNA: TGTGCCAGCAGTTACGCGCCGGGACGGGTACAAGAGACCCAGTACTTC; CDR3: CASSYAPGRVQETQYF
size: NA; D: TRBD2; V: TRBV9; J: TRBJ2-2; DNA: TGTGCCAGCAGCGGCCCGAGCGGGGCTACCGGGGAGCTGTTTTTT; CDR3: CASSGPSGATGELFF
size: once; D: NA; V: TRBV9; J: TRBJ2-3; DNA: TGTGCCAGCAGTCGCGGGGTTTTAACAGATACGCAGTATTTT; CDR3: CASSRGVLTDTQYF
size: NA; D: NA; V: TRBV30; J: TRBJ1-1; DNA: TGTGCCTGGAGTCGGGGGGCGAACACTGAAGCTTTCTTT; CDR3: CAWSRGANTEAFF